A selection of T cell receptor beta chains follows, all from one sample in a study of T-cell reconstitution after alpha-beta-depleted transplantation in children. TCRdb used MiXCR to reprocess the PCR reads, holding one entry per CDR3 protein. The sample has around 200,000 distinct CDR3 sequences; under 13% are singletons. Sample: PBMCs, taken before TCRalphabeta/CD19-depleted stem cell transplant. The receptor set was obtained from a child younger than two with acute myeloid leukemia, due to receive a stem cell transplant. Each CDR3 is given with its conserved first and last residue. Fields, in order: V gene, J gene, clone size, CDR3 length, D gene, CDR3 protein, CDR3 DNA. D genes are given only for firm matches. Rows give clone size only sometimes, using once, few, many, or a class for an expanded clone.

TRBV29-1	TRBJ2-4	many	13	.	CSSSGGAKNIQYF	TGCAGCTCTTCTGGTGGAGCCAAAAACATTCAGTACTTC
TRBV9	TRBJ1-5	many	17	.	CASSVEGVVLSNQPQHF	TGTGCCAGCAGCGTAGAGGGTGTAGTACTTAGCAATCAGCCCCAGCATTTT
TRBV27	TRBJ2-7	many	13	.	CASSLEGPYEQYF	TGTGCCAGCAGTTTAGAGGGCCCCTACGAGCAGTACTTC
TRBV28	TRBJ1-4	many	15	.	CATTRGLATNEKLFF	TGTGCCACCACAAGGGGCCTTGCAACTAATGAAAAACTGTTTTTT
TRBV29-1	TRBJ1-1	many	16	TRBD1	CSVLTGGARVNTEAFF	TGCAGCGTTTTGACAGGGGGCGCCCGGGTGAACACTGAAGCTTTCTTT
TRBV29-1	TRBJ2-1	many	12	TRBD1	CSSYSQGEEQFF	TGCAGCTCCTACTCACAGGGGGAAGAGCAGTTCTTC
TRBV4-2	TRBJ2-4	.	18	TRBD2	CASSQDPTSSGAKNIQYF	TGTGCCAGCAGCCAAGATCCGACTAGCTCGGGTGCCAAAAACATTCAGTACTTC
TRBV24-1	TRBJ2-1	many	16	.	CATSDAGTQRNNEQFF	TGTGCCACCAGTGACGCCGGGACCCAACGCAACAATGAGCAGTTCTTC
TRBV24-1	TRBJ2-1	many	15	.	CATSETGTAYNEQFF	TGTGCCACCAGTGAAACCGGGACTGCCTACAATGAGCAGTTCTTC
TRBV20-1	TRBJ1-2	many	15	TRBD1	CSARDLGTGLYGYTF	TGCAGTGCTAGAGATCTCGGGACAGGGCTCTATGGCTACACCTTC
TRBV24-1	TRBJ2-3	many	17	TRBD1	CATSDFGPTGSTDTQYF	TGTGCCACCAGTGATTTTGGACCGACAGGGAGCACAGATACGCAGTATTTT
TRBV3-1	TRBJ2-1	few	18	TRBD1	CACSQDRWPGQIYNEQFF	TGTGCCTGCTCCCAAGATAGGTGGCCGGGACAGATCTACAATGAGCAGTTCTTC
TRBV28	TRBJ2-3	many	19	TRBD2	CASSTPGLAGGSSTDTQYF	TGTGCCAGCAGTACACCGGGACTAGCGGGGGGTTCTAGCACAGATACGCAGTATTTT
TRBV4-2	TRBJ2-7	.	14	.	CAMGPGLLSYEQYF	TGTGCCATGGGCCCCGGGCTTCTCTCCTACGAGCAGTACTTC
TRBV7-6	TRBJ2-7	many	12	.	CASGKGSYEQYF	TGTGCCAGCGGGAAGGGGAGCTACGAGCAGTACTTC
TRBV2	TRBJ2-1	many	15	TRBD2	CASRRLAGGGDEQFF	TGTGCCAGCAGACGACTAGCGGGAGGGGGCGATGAGCAGTTCTTC
TRBV19	TRBJ1-1	many	14	TRBD1	CASTNRQGDTEAFF	TGTGCCAGTACCAACCGACAGGGTGACACTGAAGCTTTCTTT
TRBV6-5	TRBJ2-2	many	13	.	CASSYGGPGELFF	TGTGCCAGCAGTTACGGGGGGCCCGGGGAGCTGTTTTTT
TRBV6-1	TRBJ2-3	many	15	.	CASSPMRLSTDTQYF	TGTGCCAGCAGTCCGATGAGACTGAGCACAGATACGCAGTATTTT
TRBV28	TRBJ2-5	many	14	.	CASSPHELGETQYF	TGTGCCAGCAGTCCCCACGAACTAGGGGAGACCCAGTACTTC
TRBV28	TRBJ1-1	many	12	TRBD1	CATGGGSTEAFF	TGTGCCACAGGGGGGGGAAGCACTGAAGCTTTCTTT
TRBV7-8	TRBJ2-7	many	12	.	CASSLKGSEQYF	TGTGCCAGCAGCCTCAAGGGAAGCGAGCAGTACTTC
TRBV6-2/TRBV6-3	TRBJ2-2	.	15	.	CASSYLQAYTGELFF	TGTGCCAGCAGTTATCTACAGGCGTACACCGGGGAGCTGTTTTTT
TRBV21-1	TRBJ2-2	.	13	.	CASRTGGIGEPFF	TGTGCCAGCAGGACAGGGGGGATCGGGGAGCCGTTTTTT
TRBV23-1	TRBJ2-7	many	14	TRBD1	CALRGTGGAYEQYF	TGCGCCTTACGGGGGACAGGGGGAGCCTACGAGCAGTACTTC
TRBV5-5	TRBJ1-4	few	16	.	CASSLLRTVQNEKLFF	TGTGCCAGCAGCCTCCTTCGGACAGTTCAGAATGAAAAACTGTTTTTT
TRBV6-1	TRBJ1-5	few	13	.	CASKPPTGQPQHF	TGTGCCAGCAAACCACCGACTGGTCAGCCCCAGCATTTT
TRBV5-1	TRBJ2-1	.	15	TRBD2	CASSLEGREDNEQFF	TGCGCCAGCAGCTTGGAGGGGCGGGAGGACAATGAGCAGTTCTTC
TRBV15	TRBJ1-5	many	14	TRBD1	CATSRDRGNQPQHF	TGTGCCACCAGCCGGGACAGGGGGAATCAGCCCCAGCATTTT
TRBV7-2	TRBJ2-1	few	11	.	CASSPFYEQFF	TGTGCCAGCAGCCCCTTCTATGAGCAGTTCTTC
TRBV7-2	TRBJ2-5	many	12	.	CASSLWRETQYF	TGTGCCAGCAGCTTATGGCGGGAGACCCAGTACTTC